The 29 T cell receptor beta chains listed next were all sequenced from one sample in a study of CDR3 diversity in severe acne. TCRdb used MiXCR to reprocess the PCR reads, holding one entry per CDR3 protein. The data hold about 90,000 distinct CDR3 sequences, with roughly 49% observed a single time. The sequencing sample was made of blood. These receptors came from a male donor with severe acne vulgaris.

This chain uses TRBV20-1 with TRBJ2-3; 15 bases agree with TRBD2. Per the germline V gene, CDR1 is DFQATT and CDR2 is SNEGSKA (reference sequence). The CDR3 has 14 amino acids. With V trimmed by 6 bases and J by 6 bases, 4 bases remained unmatched. CDR3 DNA sequence: TGCAGTGCACTCGGGACTAGCGGGAGGGATACGCAGTATTTT. Translating gives CSALGTSGRDTQYF.

The sample holds a few counts of this clonotype. This chain's CDR3 is CASSLAGGAPTYEQYF. As DNA, the CDR3 is TGTGCCAGCAGCTTAGCGGGGGGGGCCCCGACCTACGAGCAGTACTTC. This sequence joins TRBV7-8 and TRBJ2-7; D perhaps matches TRBD2 (7 bases). The CDR3 is 16 residues long. CDR1 and CDR2 (germline): SGHVS, FQNEAQ. The V and J ends lost 0 bases and 2 bases respectively, with 14 bases between them.

The J gene is TRBJ2-7, the V gene TRBV29-1, with D possibly being TRBD1 or TRBD2 (6 bases each). The CDR3 is 13 amino acids. Trimming took off 3 bases at V and 2 bases at J, with 11 bases between the two ends. Germline V gene sequence: CDR1 SQVTM, CDR2 ANQGSEA. DNA for the CDR3: TGCAGCGTTGATGGCGGGACAACCTACGAGCAGTACTTC. This codes for CSVDGGTTYEQYF.

In regard to this clonotype: Possible read error: a much larger clone is one base away. The chain carries TRBV15 and TRBJ2-1; D is possibly TRBD2 (6 bases). The CDR3 spans 16 residues. Trimming took off 0 bases at V and 5 bases at J, with 14 bases between the two ends. Per germline, CDR1 LNHNV and CDR2 YYDKDF (reference sequence). CDR3 bases: TGTGCCACCAGCAGAGATCCGGGAGAGTTCCACAATGAGCAGTTCTTC. It codes for CATSRDPGEFHNEQFF.

This clonotype was counted between two and nine times. This sequence joins TRBV18 and TRBJ2-2; D is uncertain. The CDR3 sequence is 13 residues long. V was clipped by 1 base and J by 7 bases, with 7 bases between them. Looked up from germline, CDR1 is KGHSH and CDR2 is LQKENI. In nucleotides, the CDR3 is TGTGCCAGCTCACCACGGGGTGGCGGGGAGCTGTTTTTT. This translates into CASSPRGGGELFF.

The chain carries TRBV29-1 and TRBJ2-6; the D is unclear. Germline V lookup: CDR1 SQVTM, CDR2 ANQGSEA. The CDR3 runs 17 residues. V shed 0 bases and J shed 2 bases, with 14 bases lying between them. The CDR3 sequence: CSVEDRQELTGANVLTF. CDR3 in DNA: TGCAGCGTTGAAGATCGCCAAGAGCTCACTGGGGCCAACGTCCTGACTTTC.

The V call is TRBV10-3, the J call TRBJ2-5, with TRBD1 identical over 7 bases. V gave up 8 bases and J gave up 4 bases; unmatched junction bases: 7. Per the germline V gene, CDR1 is ENHRY and CDR2 is SYGVKD. CDR3 length equals 13 residues. The CDR3 DNA sequence: TGTGCCATCTCTAGGGGGCCGGGAGAGACCCAGTACTTC. It encodes CAISRGPGETQYF.

This clonotype was observed at least ten times. The chain uses TRBV4-1 and TRBJ2-7, with a tentative D call TRBD1 (6 bases). The CDR3 sequence is 14 residues long. The germline V gene has CDR1 MGHRA and CDR2 YSYEKL. Between the trimmed V and J ends, which lost 0 bases and 1 base, there was a span of 7 bases. The CDR3 loop is CASSQDGQSYEQYF. DNA of the CDR3: TGCGCCAGCAGCCAAGACGGACAGTCCTACGAGCAGTACTTC.

This clonotype showed up many times. J is TRBJ2-5 and V is TRBV5-1; 7 nucleotides align to TRBD2. V trimming: 3 bases; J trimming: 3 bases; junction bases outside the gene matches: 14. Germline lookup yields CDR1 SGHRS and CDR2 YFSETQ. The CDR3 runs 17 residues. The CDR3 nucleotides are TGCGCCAGCAGCTGGGCACCCGGGAGCGGGACTAAAGAGACCCAGTACTTC. Translating gives CASSWAPGSGTKETQYF. Supplemented by reference TRBV5-1 and TRBJ2-5, the full variable domain reads KAGVTQTPRYLIKTRGQQVTLSCSPISGHRSVSWYQQTPGQGLQFLFEYFSETQRNKGNFPGRFSGRQFSNSRSEMNVSTLELGDSALYLCASSWAPGSGTKETQYFGPGTRLLVL.

This clonotype was detected many times. V usage is TRBV4-1 and J usage is TRBJ2-1, with D perhaps matching TRBD1 or TRBD2 (6 bases each). Germline V gives CDR1 MGHRA, CDR2 YSYEKL. This CDR3 is built from 12 residues. The germline V and J ends were trimmed by 6 bases and 5 bases, with 8 bases remaining between them. The CDR3 here is CASRRGDNEQFF. In nucleotides, the CDR3 is TGCGCCAGCAGGAGGGGGGACAATGAGCAGTTCTTC.

Ten or more counts support this clonotype. The rearrangement joins TRBV5-1 to TRBJ2-7, with TRBD1 identical over 9 bases. CDR3 length: 14 amino acids. Per germline, CDR1 SGHRS and CDR2 YFSETQ. The J segment lost 5 bases and the V segment lost 1 base, leaving 4 bases of the junction unmatched. Written as DNA, the CDR3 is TGCGCCAGCAGCTTGCGACAGGGGGGCCACGAGCAGTACTTC. The encoded protein is CASSLRQGGHEQYF.

In regard to this clonotype: At one of its ends the junction is not consistent with the germline gene, which may arise from a read error. The CDR3 DNA sequence: TGTGCTAGCAGCCCTAATCCCGCCGGGGAGCTGTTTTTT. It translates to CASSPNPAGELFF. The V gene is TRBV7-7, the J gene TRBJ2-2, with D uncertain. Per germline, CDR1 SSHAT and CDR2 FNYEAQ (reference sequence). The CDR3 has 13 amino acids.

This clonotype has a count of ten or more. V usage is TRBV19 and J usage is TRBJ1-1; no clear D. V lost 3 bases and J lost 3, with 11 bases in between. CDR1 is LNHDA, CDR2 SQIVND, per germline (reference sequence). This CDR3 comprises 14 residues. CDR3 amino acids: CASSISSGYTEAFF. DNA of the CDR3: TGTGCCAGTAGTATTTCTTCCGGGTACACTGAAGCTTTCTTT.

The chain has TRBV10-3 and TRBJ2-6, with TRBD1 matching 7 bases. In germline, CDR1 is ENHRY, CDR2 SYGVKD. The CDR3 covers 16 residues. V lost 5 bases and J lost 0; bases outside the gene matches: 4. The CDR3 region is CAISNEGASGANVLTF. The CDR3 DNA follows: TGTGCCATCAGTAATGAGGGGGCCTCTGGGGCCAACGTCCTGACTTTC.

The chain has TRBV5-1 and TRBJ1-1; tentatively, D is TRBD1 (5 bases). V lost 3 bases and J 2 bases, leaving 8 bases between the germline ends. The CDR3 has 13 residues. The germline gives CDR1 SGHRS, CDR2 YFSETQ. The CDR3 region is CASSWDGNTEAFF. The CDR3 DNA is TGCGCCAGCAGCTGGGACGGAAACACTGAAGCTTTCTTT. The full variable domain, completed using reference TRBV5-1 and TRBJ1-1, is KAGVTQTPRYLIKTRGQQVTLSCSPISGHRSVSWYQQTPGQGLQFLFEYFSETQRNKGNFPGRFSGRQFSNSRSEMNVSTLELGDSALYLCASSWDGNTEAFFGQGTRLTVV.

On this clonotype: Given a much more abundant clone one base away, this may be a read error. V is TRBV10-2 and J is TRBJ2-3; 12 nucleotides match TRBD1. Germline V gives CDR1 WSHSY, CDR2 SAAADI. The CDR3 is 16 amino acids. The chain's CDR3 is CAGSESGTGGVDTQYF. The DNA of the CDR3 is TGCGCCGGCAGTGAGTCAGGGACAGGGGGCGTGGATACGCAGTATTTT.

The genes are TRBV6-1 and TRBJ2-7, with 11 bases matching TRBD2. V shed 5 bases and J 1 base; nucleotides not matched to a gene: 7. There are 16 residues in the CDR3. Germline V gives CDR1 MNHNS, CDR2 SASEGT. The CDR3 DNA is TGTGCCAGCAGTTATTCCGGACTAGCGGGTTCCTACGAGCAGTACTTC. Protein sequence: CASSYSGLAGSYEQYF.

This clonotype was observed many times. The chain carries TRBV12-3 or TRBV12-4 and TRBJ1-1; 10 nucleotides agree with TRBD1. The V segment lost 0 bases and the J segment 10 bases; nucleotides outside the gene matches: 11. The CDR3 has 16 residues. The DNA for the CDR3 is TGTGCCAGCAGTTTAGCGCTAATAGATGGGGACAGGGGAGCTTTCTTT. It specifies CASSLALIDGDRGAFF.

The chain recombines TRBV15 with TRBJ2-2, with D perhaps TRBD2 (5 bases). The CDR3 runs to 17 residues. V lost 2 bases and J lost 5, with 18 bases in between. From germline, CDR1 is LNHNV and CDR2 YYDKDF (reference sequence). The CDR3 is CATSRTGIVIGTGELFF. The CDR3 DNA is TGTGCCACCAGCAGAACCGGGATAGTTATAGGGACCGGGGAGCTGTTTTTT.

Notes on this clonotype: A clone one base away is much larger, so this may be a read error. V and J are TRBV7-3 and TRBJ2-7; perhaps D is TRBD1 or TRBD2 (5 bases each). The CDR3 extends over 13 amino acids. CDR1 SGHTA and CDR2 FQGTGA come from the germline V gene. Here the CDR3 reads CASSLNGGYERYF. For the CDR3, the DNA is TGTGCCAGCAGCTTAAATGGGGGATACGAGCGGTACTTC.

Many counts were recorded for this clonotype. The chain combines TRBV5-8 with TRBJ2-7; D tentatively fits TRBD1 or TRBD2 (5 bases each). V was trimmed by 6 bases and J by 2 bases, leaving 12 bases between them. The CDR3 length is 13 residues. CDR1 SGHTS and CDR2 YDEGEE come from the germline V gene. The CDR3 region has the DNA TGTGCCAGCAACCGGGACGGTCCCTACGAGCAGTACGTC. This codes for CASNRDGPYEQYV.

The chain employs TRBV15 and TRBJ1-4; no clear D. V lost 5 bases and J 8 bases, leaving 15 bases between the germline ends. Per germline, CDR1 LNHNV and CDR2 YYDKDF (reference sequence). This CDR3 comprises 14 residues. The CDR3 loop reads CATSVVGRGEKLFF. CDR3 nucleotide sequence: TGTGCCACCAGCGTGGTTGGACGTGGGGAAAAACTGTTTTTT. Complete variable domain (other parts from reference TRBV15 and TRBJ1-4): DAMVIQNPRYQVTQFGKPVTLSCSQTLNHNVMYWYQQKSSQAPKLLFHYYDKDFNNEADTPDNFQSRRPNTSFCFLDIRSPGLGDTAMYLCATSVVGRGEKLFFGSGTQLSVL.

This clonotype was observed a few times. This chain uses TRBV14 with TRBJ1-2; D unclear. Trimming removed 1 base at V and 5 bases at J, with 5 bases between. The CDR3 extends over 12 amino acids. Germline V gene sequence: CDR1 SGHDN, CDR2 FVKESK. The CDR3 nucleotides read TGTGCCAGCAGCCAAGGGCAGTATGGCTACACCTTC. It encodes CASSQGQYGYTF.

The CDR3 nucleotides read TGTGCCAGCAGCTTTAGAGATGAGCAGTTCTTC. Translation: CASSFRDEQFF. The chain combines TRBV25-1 with TRBJ2-1, with D hard to call. V lost 6 bases and J 8 bases, leaving 8 bases between the germline ends. The V gene's germline CDR1 is MGHDK and CDR2 SYGVNS. The CDR3 is 11 amino acids.

The J gene is TRBJ1-4, the V gene TRBV7-2; perhaps TRBD1 as D (6 bases). Germline values: CDR1 SGHTA, CDR2 FQGNSA. This CDR3 spans 14 amino acids. The V end was cut by 2 bases, the J end by 6 bases, with 10 bases between. CDR3 in amino acids: CASSLTGFDEKLFF. For the CDR3, the DNA is TGTGCCAGCAGCTTAACAGGGTTCGATGAAAAACTGTTTTTT.

The table lists this clonotype with a few counts. This chain joins TRBV11-2 and TRBJ1-1; a weak D match, TRBD1 (5 bases). The CDR3 totals 13 residues. The V end was cut by 2 bases, the J end by 6 bases, with 10 bases between. Germline V CDR1 and CDR2: SGHAT, FQNNGV. The CDR3 DNA reads as TGTGCCAGCAGCTTAAGTCCGGGGGCTGAAGCTTTCTTT. It translates to CASSLSPGAEAFF.

This clonotype is judged medium-sized (0.01 to 0.1%). The rearrangement joins TRBV20-1 to TRBJ2-3; tentative D call: TRBD2 (5 bases). Trimming removed 3 bases at V and 1 base at J, with 11 bases between. The CDR3 has 14 amino acids. Germline CDR1 is DFQATT and CDR2 is SNEGSKA (reference sequence). CDR3 bases: TGCAGTGCTAGCAGGACTGGGCGCACAGATACGCAGTATTTT. Translation gives CSASRTGRTDTQYF.

The table lists this clonotype with many counts. The chain joins TRBV3-1 to TRBJ1-1; a weak D match, TRBD1 (6 bases). CDR1 and CDR2 (germline): LGHDT, YNNKEL (reference sequence). Trimming left V 1 base short and J 5 bases short, with 11 bases between. CDR3 size: 14 residues. The CDR3 spells CASSQVAGVTEAFF. The DNA of the CDR3 is TGTGCCAGCAGCCAAGTGGCAGGGGTTACTGAAGCTTTCTTT.

The chain recombines TRBV25-1 with TRBJ1-1, with D maybe TRBD1 (6 bases). The CDR3 contains 14 residues. Per germline, CDR1 MGHDK and CDR2 SYGVNS. Trimming shortened V by 4 bases and J by 4 bases, and 13 bases separated the two germline ends. The CDR3 sequence: CASSGHGGATEAFF. CDR3 sequence (DNA): TGTGCCAGCAGTGGACATGGGGGGGCCACTGAAGCTTTCTTT. The entire variable domain, with the rest obtained from reference TRBV25-1 and TRBJ1-1, is as follows: EADIYQTPRYLVIGTGKKITLECSQTMGHDKMYWYQQDPGMELHLIHYSYGVNSTEKGDLSSESTVSRIRTEHFPLTLESARPSHTSQYLCASSGHGGATEAFFGQGTRLTVV.